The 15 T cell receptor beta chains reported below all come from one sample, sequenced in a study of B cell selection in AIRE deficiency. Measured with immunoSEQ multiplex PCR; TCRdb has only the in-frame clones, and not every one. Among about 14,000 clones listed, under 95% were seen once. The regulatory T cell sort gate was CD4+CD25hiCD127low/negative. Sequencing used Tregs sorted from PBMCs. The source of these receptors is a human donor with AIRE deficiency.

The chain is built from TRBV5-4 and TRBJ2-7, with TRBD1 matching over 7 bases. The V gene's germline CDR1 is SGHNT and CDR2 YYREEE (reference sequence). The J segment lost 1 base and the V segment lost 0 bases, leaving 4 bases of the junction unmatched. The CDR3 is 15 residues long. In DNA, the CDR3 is TGTGCCAGCAGCTTGGGTGGGACAGCGTCCTACGAGCAGTACTTC. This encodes CASSLGGTASYEQYF.

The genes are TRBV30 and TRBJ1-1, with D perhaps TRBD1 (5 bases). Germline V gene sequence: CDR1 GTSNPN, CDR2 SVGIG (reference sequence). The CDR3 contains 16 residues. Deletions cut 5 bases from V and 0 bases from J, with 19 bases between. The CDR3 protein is CAWLGGEGALNTEAFF. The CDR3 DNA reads TGTGCCTGGTTGGGGGGGGAGGGCGCGTTGAACACTGAAGCTTTCTTT.

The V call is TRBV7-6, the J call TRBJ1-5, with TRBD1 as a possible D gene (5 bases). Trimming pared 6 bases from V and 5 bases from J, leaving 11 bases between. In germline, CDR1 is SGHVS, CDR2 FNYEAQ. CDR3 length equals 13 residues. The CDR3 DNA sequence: TGTGCCAGCAGTCCGGGACCGCATCAGCCCCAGCATTTT. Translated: CASSPGPHQPQHF.

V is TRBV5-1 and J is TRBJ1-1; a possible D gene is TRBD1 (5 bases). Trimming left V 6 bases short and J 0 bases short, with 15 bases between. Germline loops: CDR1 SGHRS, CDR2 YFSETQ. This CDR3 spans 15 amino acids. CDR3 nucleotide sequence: TGCGCCAGCACCCCATCGGGGCGGATGAACACTGAAGCTTTCTTT. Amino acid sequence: CASTPSGRMNTEAFF.

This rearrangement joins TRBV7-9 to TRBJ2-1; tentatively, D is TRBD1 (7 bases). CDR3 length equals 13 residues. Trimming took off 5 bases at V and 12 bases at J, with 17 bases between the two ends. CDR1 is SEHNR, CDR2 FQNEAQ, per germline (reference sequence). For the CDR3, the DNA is TGTGCCAGCAGCCAATCGGACAGGAGGGGGCAGTTCTTC. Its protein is CASSQSDRRGQFF. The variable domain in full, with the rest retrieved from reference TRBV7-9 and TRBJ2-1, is DTGVSQNPRHKITKRGQNVTFRCDPISEHNRLYWYRQTLGQGPEFLTYFQNEAQLEKSRLLSDRFSAERPKGSFSTLEIQRTEQGDSAMYLCASSQSDRRGQFFGPGTRLTVL.

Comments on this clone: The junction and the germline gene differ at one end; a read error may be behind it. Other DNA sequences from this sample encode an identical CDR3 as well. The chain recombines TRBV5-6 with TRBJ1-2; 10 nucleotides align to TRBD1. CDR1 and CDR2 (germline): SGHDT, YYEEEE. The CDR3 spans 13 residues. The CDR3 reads CASSWTGGYGYTF. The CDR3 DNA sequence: TGCGCCAGCAGCTGGACAGGGGGCTATGGCTACACCTTC.

The CDR3 nucleotides read TGCAGCACGCGAAACAGGGGGCGAGACTATGGCTACACCTTC. Its protein is CSTRNRGRDYGYTF. The chain employs TRBV29-1 and TRBJ1-2, with 9 bases that match TRBD1. Germline-derived CDR1 and CDR2 are SQVTM and ANQGSEA. V shed 8 bases, J shed 3 bases, and the junction held 10 bases outside the gene matches. The CDR3 runs 14 residues.

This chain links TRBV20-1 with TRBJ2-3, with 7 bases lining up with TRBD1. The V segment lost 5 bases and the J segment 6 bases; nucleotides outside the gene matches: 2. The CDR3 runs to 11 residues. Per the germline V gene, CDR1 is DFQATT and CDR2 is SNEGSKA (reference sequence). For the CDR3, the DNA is TGCAGTGCTGGCAGGGGGGATACGCAGTATTTT. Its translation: CSAGRGDTQYF.

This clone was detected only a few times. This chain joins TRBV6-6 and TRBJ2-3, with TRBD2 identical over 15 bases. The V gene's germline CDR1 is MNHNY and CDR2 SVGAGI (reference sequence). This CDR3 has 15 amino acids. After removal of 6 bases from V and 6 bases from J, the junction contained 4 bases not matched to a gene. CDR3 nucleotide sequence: TGTGCCAGCAGCCGGACTAGCGGGAGGGCGGATACGCAGTATTTT. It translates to CASSRTSGRADTQYF.

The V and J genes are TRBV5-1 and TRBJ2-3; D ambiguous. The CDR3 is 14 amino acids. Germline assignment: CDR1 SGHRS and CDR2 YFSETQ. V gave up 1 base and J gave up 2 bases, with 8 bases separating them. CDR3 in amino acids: CASSLRANTDTQYF. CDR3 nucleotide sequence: TGCGCCAGCAGCTTGAGAGCAAACACAGATACGCAGTATTTT.

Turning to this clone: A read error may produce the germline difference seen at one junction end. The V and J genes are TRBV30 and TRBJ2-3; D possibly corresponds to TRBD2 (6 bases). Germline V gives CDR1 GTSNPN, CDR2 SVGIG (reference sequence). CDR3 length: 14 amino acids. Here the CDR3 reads CARRGRRGSDTQYF. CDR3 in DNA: TGTGCCCGGAGAGGGCGGCGGGGCTCAGATACGCAGTATTTT.

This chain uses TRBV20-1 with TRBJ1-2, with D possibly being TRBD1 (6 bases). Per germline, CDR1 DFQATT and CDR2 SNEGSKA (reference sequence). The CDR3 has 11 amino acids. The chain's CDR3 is CSPKGGHGYTF. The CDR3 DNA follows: TGCAGCCCGAAAGGGGGGCACGGCTACACCTTC.

The CDR3 region is CASNAGESSYEQYF. The CDR3 DNA follows: TGTGCCAGTAATGCGGGAGAGAGCTCCTACGAGCAGTACTTC. This sequence joins TRBV19 and TRBJ2-7; 7 bases map to TRBD2. The CDR3 extends over 14 amino acids. Germline CDR1 is LNHDA and CDR2 is SQIVND (reference sequence). Losses at the gene ends were 7 bases for V and 0 bases for J; bases not matched to a gene: 6. The full variable domain, its missing parts supplied by reference TRBV19 and TRBJ2-7, is DGGITQSPKYLFRKEGQNVTLSCEQNLNHDAMYWYRQDPGQGLRLIYYSQIVNDFQKGDIAEGYSVSREKKESFPLTVTSAQKNPTAFYLCASNAGESSYEQYFGPGTRLTVT.

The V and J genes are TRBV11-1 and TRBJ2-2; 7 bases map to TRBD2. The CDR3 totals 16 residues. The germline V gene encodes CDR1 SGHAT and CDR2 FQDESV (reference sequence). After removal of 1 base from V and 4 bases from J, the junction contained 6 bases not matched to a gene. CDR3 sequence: CASSLGGRAATGELFF. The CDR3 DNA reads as TGTGCCAGCAGCTTAGGAGGGAGGGCCGCCACCGGGGAGCTGTTTTTT. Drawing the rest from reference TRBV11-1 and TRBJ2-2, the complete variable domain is EAEVAQSPRYKITEKSQAVAFWCDPISGHATLYWYRQILGQGPELLVQFQDESVVDDSQLPKDRFSAERLKGVDSTLKIQPAELGDSAMYLCASSLGGRAATGELFFGEGSRLTVL.

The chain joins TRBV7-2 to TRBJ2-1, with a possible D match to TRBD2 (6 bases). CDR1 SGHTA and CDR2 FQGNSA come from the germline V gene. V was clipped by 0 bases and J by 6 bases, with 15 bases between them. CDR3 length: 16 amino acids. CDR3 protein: CASSLAGGIAGNEQFF. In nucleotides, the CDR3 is TGTGCCAGCAGCTTAGCGGGCGGGATTGCAGGCAATGAGCAGTTCTTC. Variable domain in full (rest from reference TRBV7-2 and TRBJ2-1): GAGVSQSPSNKVTEKGKDVELRCDPISGHTALYWYRQSLGQGLEFLIYFQGNSAPDKSGLPSDRFSAERTGGSVSTLTIQRTQQEDSAVYLCASSLAGGIAGNEQFFGPGTRLTVL.